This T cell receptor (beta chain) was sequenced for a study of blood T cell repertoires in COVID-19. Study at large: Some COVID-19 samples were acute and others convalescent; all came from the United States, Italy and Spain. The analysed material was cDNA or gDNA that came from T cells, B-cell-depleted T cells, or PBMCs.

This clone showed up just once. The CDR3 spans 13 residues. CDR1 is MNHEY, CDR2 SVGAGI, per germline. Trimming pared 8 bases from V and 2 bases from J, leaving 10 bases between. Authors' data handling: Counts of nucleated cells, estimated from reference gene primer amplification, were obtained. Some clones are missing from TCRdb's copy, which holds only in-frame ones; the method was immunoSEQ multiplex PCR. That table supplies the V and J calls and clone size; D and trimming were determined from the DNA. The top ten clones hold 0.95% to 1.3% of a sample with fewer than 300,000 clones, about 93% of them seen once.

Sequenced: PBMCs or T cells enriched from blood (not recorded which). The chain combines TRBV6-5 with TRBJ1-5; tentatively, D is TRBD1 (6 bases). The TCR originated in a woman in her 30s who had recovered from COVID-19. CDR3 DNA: TGTGCCAGCGCAGGGGTAGGCAATCAGCCCCAGCATTTT. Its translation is CASAGVGNQPQHF.